This is a list of T cell receptor beta chains from one sample in a study of blood T cell repertoires in COVID-19. Clones were read by immunoSEQ multiplex PCR, and TCRdb kept only the in-frame ones, dropping some. The profile covers around 240,000 clones, with roughly 80% appearing a single time and roughly 7% taken by the ten largest. The sample taken for sequencing was peripheral blood. These receptors were collected from a woman aged 45 to 65 with acute or convalescent COVID-19. Each CDR3 is given with its conserved first and last residue. Fields, in order: D gene, V gene, clone size, J gene, CDR3 protein, CDR3 DNA. The D gene is left open where the match is weak. Clone sizes are given selectively: once, few, many, or a class where the clone is expanded.

d_call: TRBD1; v_call: TRBV28; clone_size: NA; j_call: TRBJ1-1; cdr3_aa: CASSLLAGGTEAFF; cdr3_nt: TGTGCCAGCAGTTTATTAGCAGGGGGCACTGAAGCTTTCTTT
d_call: NA; v_call: TRBV19; clone_size: NA; j_call: TRBJ2-2; cdr3_aa: CASRGQLNTGELFF; cdr3_nt: TGTGCCAGTAGGGGACAACTGAACACCGGGGAGCTGTTTTTT
d_call: TRBD2; v_call: TRBV2; clone_size: NA; j_call: TRBJ2-2; cdr3_aa: CASSEDISGRYTGELFF; cdr3_nt: TGTGCCAGCAGCGAAGATATTAGCGGGAGGTACACCGGGGAGCTGTTTTTT
d_call: TRBD2; v_call: TRBV6-5; clone_size: NA; j_call: TRBJ2-7; cdr3_aa: CASSSLYGGGYEQYF; cdr3_nt: TGTGCCAGCAGTTCTCTTTACGGGGGGGGCTACGAGCAGTACTTC
d_call: TRBD1; v_call: TRBV19; clone_size: NA; j_call: TRBJ1-1; cdr3_aa: CASSARTGLNTEAFF; cdr3_nt: TGTGCCAGTAGTGCCCGGACAGGACTGAACACTGAAGCTTTCTTT
d_call: NA; v_call: TRBV4-1; clone_size: NA; j_call: TRBJ1-1; cdr3_aa: CASSQGHDNTEAFF; cdr3_nt: TGCGCCAGCAGCCAAGGACACGACAACACTGAAGCTTTCTTT
d_call: NA; v_call: TRBV28; clone_size: NA; j_call: TRBJ2-1; cdr3_aa: CASSPPGRTSYNEQFF; cdr3_nt: TGTGCCAGCAGTCCCCCGGGGAGGACCTCCTACAATGAGCAGTTCTTC
d_call: NA; v_call: TRBV10-1; clone_size: NA; j_call: TRBJ2-2; cdr3_aa: CASSEFPVRTNTGELFF; cdr3_nt: TGCGCCAGCAGTGAATTTCCGGTCAGGACGAACACCGGGGAGCTGTTTTTT
d_call: NA; v_call: TRBV18; clone_size: NA; j_call: TRBJ1-5; cdr3_aa: CASSLQGTFGVGTQHF; cdr3_nt: TGTGCCAGCTCACTTCAAGGGACATTCGGGGTCGGGACCCAGCATTTT
d_call: NA; v_call: TRBV7-2; clone_size: NA; j_call: TRBJ2-3; cdr3_aa: CASSYEQGRAQYF; cdr3_nt: TGTGCCAGCAGCTACGAACAGGGACGCGCGCAGTATTTT
d_call: NA; v_call: TRBV15; clone_size: NA; j_call: TRBJ2-7; cdr3_aa: CATSREGIGVGEQYF; cdr3_nt: TGTGCCACCAGCAGAGAAGGCATAGGGGTAGGCGAGCAGTACTTC
d_call: NA; v_call: TRBV30; clone_size: NA; j_call: TRBJ1-1; cdr3_aa: CAWRQRQTDTEAFF; cdr3_nt: TGTGCCTGGAGACAAAGACAGACAGACACTGAAGCTTTCTTT
d_call: NA; v_call: TRBV5-4; clone_size: NA; j_call: TRBJ2-1; cdr3_aa: CASSLKFPGGEQFF; cdr3_nt: TGTGCCAGCAGCTTGAAATTCCCTGGAGGCGAGCAGTTCTTC
d_call: NA; v_call: TRBV2; clone_size: NA; j_call: TRBJ1-3; cdr3_aa: CASRGPGAQGSGNTIYF; cdr3_nt: TGTGCCAGCAGGGGGCCAGGCGCGCAGGGCTCTGGAAACACCATATATTTT
d_call: NA; v_call: TRBV18; clone_size: few; j_call: TRBJ2-2; cdr3_aa: CASSPPPSPGGTGELFF; cdr3_nt: TGTGCCAGCTCACCACCTCCGTCCCCGGGCGGGACCGGGGAGCTGTTTTTT
d_call: NA; v_call: TRBV6-5; clone_size: NA; j_call: TRBJ1-3; cdr3_aa: CASKGANTIYF; cdr3_nt: TGTGCCAGCAAAGGAGCGAACACCATATATTTT
d_call: NA; v_call: TRBV2; clone_size: few; j_call: TRBJ2-7; cdr3_aa: CASGNYEQYF; cdr3_nt: TGTGCCAGCGGCAACTACGAGCAGTACTTC
d_call: TRBD1; v_call: TRBV4-1; clone_size: once; j_call: TRBJ1-6; cdr3_aa: CASSQEGTGRVSPLHF; cdr3_nt: TGCGCCAGCAGCCAAGAGGGGACAGGGCGCGTTTCACCCCTCCACTTT
d_call: TRBD2; v_call: TRBV14; clone_size: few; j_call: TRBJ2-7; cdr3_aa: CASSQHGTSGYEQYF; cdr3_nt: TGTGCCAGCAGCCAACATGGGACTAGTGGCTACGAGCAGTACTTC
d_call: NA; v_call: TRBV4-2; clone_size: NA; j_call: TRBJ2-7; cdr3_aa: CASSQVAGFVDEQYF; cdr3_nt: TGTGCCAGCAGCCAAGTAGCAGGGTTCGTAGACGAGCAGTACTTC
d_call: NA; v_call: TRBV5-6; clone_size: NA; j_call: TRBJ2-7; cdr3_aa: CASSLGGLGYEQYF; cdr3_nt: TGTGCCAGCAGCTTGGGGGGGCTTGGATACGAGCAGTACTTC
d_call: TRBD1; v_call: TRBV3-1/TRBV3-2; clone_size: few; j_call: TRBJ1-5; cdr3_aa: CASSSGTENNQPQHF; cdr3_nt: TGTGCCAGCAGCTCCGGGACAGAGAACAATCAGCCCCAGCATTTT
d_call: TRBD1; v_call: TRBV15; clone_size: NA; j_call: TRBJ1-2; cdr3_aa: CATSRDIDRVYGYTF; cdr3_nt: TGTGCCACCAGCAGAGATATTGACAGGGTCTATGGCTACACCTTC
d_call: NA; v_call: TRBV7-2; clone_size: once; j_call: TRBJ1-6; cdr3_aa: CASSSSPREVGNSPLHF; cdr3_nt: TGTGCCAGCAGCTCATCCCCCCGGGAGGTAGGAAATTCACCCCTCCACTTT
d_call: NA; v_call: TRBV6-5; clone_size: NA; j_call: TRBJ1-4; cdr3_aa: CASSQFAGPQLFF; cdr3_nt: TGTGCCAGCAGCCAATTCGCGGGGCCGCAACTGTTTTTT
d_call: NA; v_call: TRBV3-1/TRBV3-2; clone_size: NA; j_call: TRBJ1-1; cdr3_aa: CASSQAGPGEAFF; cdr3_nt: TGTGCCAGCAGCCAAGCGGGTCCTGGGGAAGCTTTCTTT
d_call: TRBD2; v_call: TRBV7-2; clone_size: NA; j_call: TRBJ2-5; cdr3_aa: CASSVTSGSGETQYF; cdr3_nt: TGTGCCAGCAGCGTGACTAGCGGGAGTGGTGAGACCCAGTACTTC
d_call: NA; v_call: TRBV19; clone_size: NA; j_call: TRBJ1-1; cdr3_aa: CASSEGRDTEAFF; cdr3_nt: TGTGCCAGTAGCGAGGGGAGGGACACTGAAGCTTTCTTT
d_call: NA; v_call: TRBV2; clone_size: NA; j_call: TRBJ1-6; cdr3_aa: CASRVRRARDNSPLHF; cdr3_nt: TGTGCCAGCAGAGTCCGCCGAGCCAGGGATAATTCACCCCTCCACTTT
d_call: TRBD1; v_call: TRBV23-1; clone_size: NA; j_call: TRBJ2-7; cdr3_aa: CASGIAGTVSSYEQYF; cdr3_nt: TGCGCCAGTGGGATCGCCGGGACAGTAAGCTCCTACGAGCAGTACTTC
d_call: NA; v_call: TRBV7-2; clone_size: NA; j_call: TRBJ1-4; cdr3_aa: CASSSHGTNEKLFF; cdr3_nt: TGTGCCAGCAGCTCCCATGGGACAAATGAAAAACTGTTTTTT
d_call: NA; v_call: TRBV6-5; clone_size: NA; j_call: TRBJ2-3; cdr3_aa: CASSPGSGNTDTQYF; cdr3_nt: TGTGCCAGCAGCCCCGGATCGGGAAACACAGATACGCAGTATTTT
d_call: NA; v_call: TRBV20-1; clone_size: NA; j_call: TRBJ1-1; cdr3_aa: CSASWGDTEAFF; cdr3_nt: TGCAGTGCTAGTTGGGGGGACACTGAAGCTTTCTTT
d_call: TRBD1; v_call: TRBV5-8; clone_size: NA; j_call: TRBJ2-7; cdr3_aa: CASSYNRGYEQYF; cdr3_nt: TGTGCCAGCAGCTATAACAGGGGCTACGAGCAGTACTTC
d_call: TRBD2; v_call: TRBV15; clone_size: NA; j_call: TRBJ2-5; cdr3_aa: CATSIGLAGGQETQYF; cdr3_nt: TGTGCCACCAGCATAGGACTAGCGGGGGGCCAAGAGACCCAGTACTTC
d_call: TRBD1; v_call: TRBV27; clone_size: NA; j_call: TRBJ2-5; cdr3_aa: CASSSRDSKETQYF; cdr3_nt: TGTGCCAGCAGTTCCCGGGACAGCAAAGAGACCCAGTACTTC
d_call: TRBD2; v_call: TRBV5-1; clone_size: NA; j_call: TRBJ2-3; cdr3_aa: CASSRAGGPDTQYF; cdr3_nt: TGCGCCAGCAGCCGAGCGGGAGGTCCAGATACGCAGTATTTT
d_call: TRBD2; v_call: TRBV19; clone_size: NA; j_call: TRBJ2-1; cdr3_aa: CASSIKDAGGRNGEQFF; cdr3_nt: TGTGCCAGTAGTATTAAGGATGCGGGAGGGAGGAACGGTGAGCAGTTCTTC
d_call: TRBD1; v_call: TRBV9; clone_size: once; j_call: TRBJ2-3; cdr3_aa: CASSVEDRKTDTQYF; cdr3_nt: TGTGCCAGCAGCGTAGAGGACAGGAAGACAGATACGCAGTATTTT
d_call: TRBD1; v_call: TRBV24-1; clone_size: NA; j_call: TRBJ1-2; cdr3_aa: CATSLQGAVGYTF; cdr3_nt: TGTGCCACCAGTTTACAGGGGGCGGTTGGCTACACCTTC
d_call: NA; v_call: TRBV7-8; clone_size: NA; j_call: TRBJ1-6; cdr3_aa: CASRSQGGESPLHF; cdr3_nt: TGTGCCAGCAGGTCACAGGGTGGAGAATCACCCCTCCACTTT
d_call: NA; v_call: TRBV7-9; clone_size: NA; j_call: TRBJ1-2; cdr3_aa: CASSLGSTGKDGYTF; cdr3_nt: TGTGCCAGCAGCTTAGGATCCACAGGGAAGGATGGCTACACCTTC
d_call: NA; v_call: TRBV5-6; clone_size: NA; j_call: TRBJ1-5; cdr3_aa: CASSFGNQGGGQPQHF; cdr3_nt: TGTGCCAGCAGCTTTGGGAATCAGGGAGGGGGTCAGCCCCAGCATTTT
d_call: TRBD2; v_call: TRBV7-9; clone_size: NA; j_call: TRBJ2-6; cdr3_aa: CASILAGTTGANVLTF; cdr3_nt: TGTGCCAGCATCCTAGCGGGGACAACTGGGGCCAACGTCCTGACTTTC
d_call: NA; v_call: TRBV27; clone_size: NA; j_call: TRBJ1-4; cdr3_aa: CAYKAGASTNEKLFF; cdr3_nt: TGTGCCTATAAGGCAGGGGCCTCAACTAATGAAAAACTGTTTTTT
d_call: TRBD1; v_call: TRBV19; clone_size: NA; j_call: TRBJ2-2; cdr3_aa: CASRGTGFPGELFF; cdr3_nt: TGTGCCAGTAGAGGGACAGGGTTTCCCGGGGAGCTGTTTTTT
d_call: NA; v_call: TRBV6-5; clone_size: NA; j_call: TRBJ1-6; cdr3_aa: CASSQGSSSPLHF; cdr3_nt: TGTGCCAGCTCCCAGGGAAGTTCTTCACCCCTCCACTTT
d_call: TRBD1; v_call: TRBV4-1; clone_size: NA; j_call: TRBJ1-6; cdr3_aa: CASSHVRDSPNSPLHF; cdr3_nt: TGCGCCAGCAGCCATGTTAGGGACAGCCCGAATTCACCCCTCCACTTT
d_call: TRBD1; v_call: TRBV7-2; clone_size: NA; j_call: TRBJ1-5; cdr3_aa: CASSSARTGRSQPQHF; cdr3_nt: TGTGCCAGCAGCTCCGCCAGGACAGGGAGGAGTCAGCCCCAGCATTTT
d_call: NA; v_call: TRBV20-1; clone_size: NA; j_call: TRBJ1-1; cdr3_aa: CSAWLGPEAFF; cdr3_nt: TGCAGTGCTTGGCTTGGCCCTGAAGCTTTCTTT
d_call: NA; v_call: TRBV28; clone_size: NA; j_call: TRBJ1-6; cdr3_aa: CASSLWYRADSPLHF; cdr3_nt: TGTGCCAGCAGTTTATGGTACAGGGCTGATTCACCCCTCCACTTT
d_call: NA; v_call: TRBV3-1/TRBV3-2; clone_size: NA; j_call: TRBJ2-1; cdr3_aa: CASNKGGSYNEQFF; cdr3_nt: TGTGCCAGCAATAAAGGAGGCTCCTACAATGAGCAGTTCTTC
d_call: TRBD2; v_call: TRBV11-2; clone_size: NA; j_call: TRBJ2-1; cdr3_aa: CASSKNLAGGLNEQFF; cdr3_nt: TGTGCCAGCAGCAAGAACCTAGCGGGGGGACTCAATGAGCAGTTCTTC
d_call: TRBD1; v_call: TRBV19; clone_size: NA; j_call: TRBJ2-7; cdr3_aa: CASSIEQGAYEQYF; cdr3_nt: TGTGCCAGTAGTATAGAGCAGGGGGCCTACGAGCAGTACTTC
d_call: TRBD1; v_call: TRBV6-5; clone_size: NA; j_call: TRBJ1-1; cdr3_aa: CASNPRTGANTEAFF; cdr3_nt: TGTGCCAGCAACCCACGGACAGGGGCGAACACTGAAGCTTTCTTT
d_call: NA; v_call: TRBV10-3; clone_size: NA; j_call: TRBJ1-2; cdr3_aa: CAIRGDSRQSGYTF; cdr3_nt: TGTGCCATCAGGGGGGACTCAAGGCAAAGTGGCTACACCTTC